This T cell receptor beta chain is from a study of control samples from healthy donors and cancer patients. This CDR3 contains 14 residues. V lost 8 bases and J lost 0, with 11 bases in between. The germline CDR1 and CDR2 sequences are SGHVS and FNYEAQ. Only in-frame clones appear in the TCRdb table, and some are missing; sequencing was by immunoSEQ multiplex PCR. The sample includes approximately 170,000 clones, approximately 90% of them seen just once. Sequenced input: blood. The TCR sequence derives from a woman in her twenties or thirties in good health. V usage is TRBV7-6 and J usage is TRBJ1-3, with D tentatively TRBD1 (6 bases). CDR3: CASGQTSSGNTIYF. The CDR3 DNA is TGTGCCAGCGGACAGACTAGCTCTGGAAACACCATATATTTT.